The following is a T cell receptor beta chain sequence with its context. Genomic DNA, the template, was used for profiling of the TCR beta VDJ and CDR3. TCRdb called the reads again in MiXCR, with one record for every CDR3 protein. This table has 350,000 to 450,000 distinct CDR3 sequences, 55% to 70% appearing once. V lost 4 bases to trimming and J lost 11 bases, with 19 bases between them. CDR1 and CDR2 from the germline V gene are SGHNT and YYREEE (reference sequence). This CDR3 contains 15 residues. The data were obtained in a study of CD8+CD57+ T cells in acquired aplastic anemia. Turning to the study itself: The sorted CD4+ and CD8+ cells yielded an average about 3.3 ug of DNA. Roughly 11 million reads were obtained on average for healthy donor CD4+ cells.

The TCR originated in a human donor in good health, serving as a control. This sequence joins TRBV5-4 and TRBJ1-6, with D uncertain. Sequencing used sorted CD4+, CD8+, or CD8+CD57+ T cells (not recorded which) from PBMCs. CDR3 sequence reads: CASSLEGEADTPLHF. DNA of the CDR3: TGTGCCAGCAGCCTGGAGGGAGAGGCAGACACACCCCTCCACTTT.